The T cell receptor beta chain described here comes from a study of blood T cells in healthy people across ages. Study findings and constraints: Relative to aged donors, long-lived donors carried more naive CD4+ cells and displayed higher diversity.

Turning to this clonotype: The antigen is not known.

A minimum of 6 million PBMCs was isolated per sample. The authors ran a second PCR of about 7 to 11 cycles using a sample-barcoded 5' primer and a J-beta primer mix. Every cDNA molecule carried a tag from a template-switch adaptor bearing 12 random nucleotides. A minimum of 2.5 million CDR3-containing paired-end reads was obtained for each sample. TCRdb reanalysed the 5' RACE reads using MiXCR and keeps one entry per CDR3 protein. The top ten clones hold 2.1% of a sample with about 1.8 million distinct CDR3 sequences, 49% of them seen once. This sequence was found in a woman aged 40 to 50 in good health. The sequencing sample was made of blood.

CDR3 DNA: TGTGCCAGCAGTTTAATAGGGAGACCCCTCCACTTT. The encoded protein is CASSLIGRPLHF. The chain employs TRBV12-3 or TRBV12-4 and TRBJ1-6; no reliable D call. This CDR3 spans 12 amino acids. The V gene lost 2 bases and the J gene lost 12 bases, with 8 bases spanning the gap.